This T cell receptor beta chain came from a study of vaccination and CD4 T cells after COVID-19. Study information: Convalescent donors: six male, four female; seven Caucasian, two Asian, one multiracial, two Hispanic. Study-wide points: For convalescent patients, a median around 89% of reactive clones surfaced exclusively after vaccination.

Documented treatment: approximately nine-day PBMC culture with coronavirus spike peptide pools or control peptides (ViraFEST assay). Alongside around 10 IU/ml IL-2 and roughly 9.9 ug/ml peptide pools, PBMCs were cultured at some 2 million per well. The Oncomine TCR Beta short-read assay sequenced DNA from cultured CD4+ T cells. In this case, cultured CD4+ T cells provided the extracted genomic DNA. One entry per CDR3 protein results from TCRdb running MiXCR on the PCR reads. The table records about 12,000 distinct CDR3 sequences, about 51% of them present only once. By sample share, this clonotype is hyperexpanded. Antigen unknown. The germline gives CDR1 LNHNV, CDR2 YYDKDF (reference sequence). Trimming took 3 bases from V and 3 from J, leaving 12 bases between them. This CDR3 is 15 amino acids long.

The TCR originated in a human donor who had recovered from COVID-19. Material: CD4+ T cells from blood, cultured in vitro. The chain couples TRBV15 to TRBJ1-3; D remains ambiguous. The DNA of the CDR3 is TGTGCCACCAGCAGTGGGAAGGGTAGTGGAAACACCATATATTTT. Amino acid sequence: CATSSGKGSGNTIYF. Combining the CDR3 with reference TRBV15 and TRBJ1-3 gives the whole variable domain DAMVIQNPRYQVTQFGKPVTLSCSQTLNHNVMYWYQQKSSQAPKLLFHYYDKDFNNEADTPDNFQSRRPNTSFCFLDIRSPGLGDTAMYLCATSSGKGSGNTIYFGEGSWLTVV.